The rows below give T cell receptor beta chains drawn from one sample of a study of early T cells in non-severe SARS-CoV-2 infection. TCRdb re-called the 5' RACE reads through MiXCR, storing one row per CDR3 protein. The table has 55,000 to 80,000 distinct CDR3 sequences, about an eighth seen once. Sequenced here: whole blood, sampled at baseline. All receptors derive from an adult who was a healthcare worker with PCR-confirmed SARS-CoV-2 infection or an uninfected control (not recorded which). Each CDR3 is given with its conserved first and last residue. The D gene is left open where the match is weak. Not every row has a clone size; where given, it reads once, few, many or a size class.

j_call	d_call	v_call	clone_size	cdr3_aa	cdr3_nt
TRBJ1-6	-	TRBV27	many	CASSFYNSPLHF	TGTGCCAGCAGTTTTTATAATTCACCCCTCCACTTT
TRBJ2-7	-	TRBV5-1	few	CASSLASGATYEQYF	TGCGCCAGCAGCTTGGCGTCCGGGGCTACCTACGAGCAGTACTTC
TRBJ2-2	-	TRBV12-3/TRBV12-4	many	CASSPGRGHTGELFF	TGTGCCAGCAGCCCCGGGCGGGGGCACACCGGGGAGCTGTTTTTT
TRBJ1-2	-	TRBV5-1	-	CASSLTGSDYGYTF	TGCGCCAGCAGCCTGACAGGATCTGACTATGGCTACACCTTC
TRBJ2-2	-	TRBV5-1	-	CASSQTAVNTGELFF	TGCGCCAGCAGCCAGACAGCGGTCAACACCGGGGAGCTGTTTTTT
TRBJ1-5	-	TRBV7-2	few	CASSLFGDQPQHF	TGTGCCAGCAGCTTATTCGGGGATCAGCCCCAGCATTTT
TRBJ1-5	TRBD1	TRBV12-3/TRBV12-4	many	CASSYRQGAGRPQHF	TGTGCCAGCAGCTATCGACAGGGGGCCGGGCGGCCCCAGCATTTT
TRBJ1-5	-	TRBV29-1	-	CSAGGSNQPQHF	TGCAGCGCGGGGGGGAGCAATCAGCCCCAGCATTTT
TRBJ1-2	-	TRBV4-2	few	CASSQDVGASYLTNYGYTF	TGTGCCAGCAGCCAAGATGTGGGGGCCTCTTATCTTACAAACTATGGCTACACCTTC
TRBJ2-5	TRBD1	TRBV10-3	many	CAIQQGALETQYF	TGTGCCATCCAACAGGGGGCATTAGAGACCCAGTACTTC
TRBJ1-1	-	TRBV6-5	-	CASSTGLWTEAFF	TGTGCCAGCAGCACAGGGCTGTGGACTGAAGCTTTCTTT
TRBJ1-1	TRBD1	TRBV2	few	CASLGQGMNTEAFF	TGTGCCAGCCTTGGACAGGGTATGAACACTGAAGCTTTCTTT
TRBJ2-4	-	TRBV20-1	many	CSAREGAPPQYF	TGCAGTGCTAGAGAGGGGGCCCCACCACAGTACTTC
TRBJ2-3	-	TRBV6-1	few	CASSVSPPDGAADNRRTQYF	TGTGCCAGCAGTGTCTCACCCCCGGATGGGGCTGCCGATAATCGTCGTACGCAGTATTTT
TRBJ2-2	TRBD1	TRBV29-1	-	CSVDYGAGRGITGELFF	TGCAGCGTTGATTATGGAGCAGGCAGGGGGATCACCGGGGAGCTGTTTTTT
TRBJ1-1	-	TRBV7-9	-	CASSLVADTEAFF	TGTGCCAGCAGCTTAGTGGCAGACACTGAAGCTTTCTTT
TRBJ1-2	-	TRBV14	-	CASSQGAWEYGYTF	TGTGCCAGCAGCCAAGGAGCATGGGAATATGGCTACACCTTC
TRBJ2-2	-	TRBV5-4	-	CASSLEWGRDTGELFF	TGTGCCAGCAGCCTCGAGTGGGGGCGAGACACCGGGGAGCTGTTTTTT
TRBJ1-1	-	TRBV7-2	-	CASSLNGKNTEAFF	TGTGCCAGCAGCTTAAACGGGAAGAACACTGAAGCTTTCTTT
TRBJ1-6	-	TRBV30	many	CAWSVGDLRPLHF	TGTGCCTGGAGTGTAGGAGATCTTCGGCCCCTCCACTTT
TRBJ2-3	TRBD2	TRBV4-3	-	CASSQDSGRRGTDTQYF	TGCGCCAGCAGCCAAGACAGCGGGAGACGGGGGACAGATACGCAGTATTTT
TRBJ2-5	-	TRBV6-6	few	CASSPGLETETQYF	TGTGCCAGCAGTCCCGGTCTGGAGACGGAGACCCAGTACTTC
TRBJ2-7	TRBD1	TRBV4-3	-	CASSQQQGAQQYF	TGCGCCAGCAGCCAGCAACAGGGGGCGCAGCAGTACTTC
TRBJ1-1	-	TRBV27	few	CASSNRVNTEAFF	TGTGCCAGCAGTAACAGGGTGAACACTGAAGCTTTCTTT
TRBJ2-3	-	TRBV24-1	many	CAISRSGSTDTQYF	TGTGCCATCAGCAGGTCGGGAAGCACAGATACGCAGTATTTT
TRBJ2-4	-	TRBV5-6	once	CASSLGSENIQYF	TGTGCCAGCAGCTTGGGTTCAGAAAACATTCAGTACTTC
TRBJ2-4	-	TRBV4-3	many	CASSQVSGTNIQYF	TGCGCCAGCAGCCAAGTCTCGGGGACAAACATTCAGTACTTC
TRBJ1-5	-	TRBV2	-	CASRGSSGFNQPQHF	TGTGCCAGCAGAGGATCTTCAGGGTTCAATCAGCCCCAGCATTTT
TRBJ2-1	TRBD2	TRBV4-1	-	CASSQEYGLAGDNEQFF	TGCGCCAGCAGCCAGGAATATGGACTAGCGGGGGACAATGAGCAGTTCTTC
TRBJ2-2	-	TRBV6-2/TRBV6-3	few	CASSGSEAGELFF	TGTGCCAGCTCCGGGAGCGAAGCCGGGGAGCTGTTTTTT
TRBJ2-3	TRBD1	TRBV15	-	CATSTGTGGTDTQYF	TGTGCCACCAGCACAGGGACAGGGGGCACAGATACGCAGTATTTT
TRBJ2-7	-	TRBV12-3/TRBV12-4	few	CASTSRSGSYEQYF	TGTGCCAGCACCTCACGGTCGGGCTCCTACGAGCAGTACTTC
TRBJ1-1	TRBD1	TRBV29-1	many	CSVKQGINTEAFF	TGCAGCGTGAAACAGGGGATCAACACTGAAGCTTTCTTT
TRBJ1-1	-	TRBV5-5	many	CASSLGTSNSEAFF	TGTGCCAGCAGCTTAGGGACATCTAATTCTGAAGCTTTCTTT
TRBJ2-7	-	TRBV28	-	CASSFKGQGEQYF	TGTGCCAGCAGTTTTAAGGGTCAGGGGGAGCAGTACTTC
TRBJ2-7	-	TRBV4-3	few	CASSQGRVYEQYF	TGCGCCAGCAGCCAAGGGAGGGTATACGAGCAGTACTTC
TRBJ2-6	-	TRBV7-9	-	CASPPRSGANVLTF	TGTGCCAGCCCCCCACGCTCTGGGGCCAACGTCCTGACTTTC
TRBJ1-5	-	TRBV6-6	few	CASSYSNRDQPQHF	TGTGCCAGCAGTTACTCGAACAGGGATCAGCCCCAGCATTTT
TRBJ2-7	-	TRBV29-1	-	CSVESTRYEQYF	TGCAGCGTTGAGAGTACCCGCTACGAGCAGTACTTC
TRBJ2-1	TRBD2	TRBV7-8	few	CASSLQRESYNEQFF	TGTGCCAGCAGCTTACAGCGGGAGTCCTACAATGAGCAGTTCTTC